Following are 20 T cell receptor beta chains from one sample sequenced in a study of cytomegalovirus exposure and HLA in healthy donors. PCR was performed using 60 Vbeta and 13 Jbeta primers. Method: immunoSEQ multiplex PCR; TCRdb's copy keeps in-frame clones and lacks some. The profile shows about 200,000 clones, approximately 78% of them singletons. Sequenced input: PBMCs. The receptors shown here come from a woman in her thirties or forties in good health and CMV-seronegative.

V and J are TRBV27 and TRBJ2-7, with D possibly matching TRBD1 (6 bases). Trimming removed 4 bases from V and 1 base from J, with 14 bases in between. The germline CDR1 and CDR2 sequences are MNHEY and SMNVEV (reference sequence). The CDR3 spans 15 residues. The CDR3 loop is CASSYSAGVSYEQYF. Written as DNA, the CDR3 is TGTGCCAGCAGTTATAGTGCAGGGGTTTCCTACGAGCAGTACTTC.

The chain uses TRBV11-2 and TRBJ2-2; no reliable D call. The V gene lost 1 base and the J gene lost 6 bases, with 9 bases spanning the gap. This CDR3 comprises 14 residues. Germline values: CDR1 SGHAT, CDR2 FQNNGV. CDR3 protein: CASSLVSVPGELFF. CDR3 bases: TGTGCCAGCAGCTTAGTGTCCGTCCCCGGGGAGCTGTTTTTT.

The V gene is TRBV28, the J gene TRBJ2-4, with 7 nucleotides matching TRBD2. This CDR3 is built from 15 residues. The V gene end was trimmed by 6 bases and the J gene end by 7 bases; junction bases not matched to a gene: 12. Germline V gene sequence: CDR1 MDHEN, CDR2 SYDVKM. The CDR3 here is CASRPRSGNWNIQYF. The CDR3 DNA follows: TGTGCCAGCAGGCCTAGAAGCGGGAACTGGAACATTCAGTACTTC. Filled out from reference TRBV28 and TRBJ2-4, the complete variable domain reads DVKVTQSSRYLVKRTGEKVFLECVQDMDHENMFWYRQDPGLGLRLIYFSYDVKMKEKGDIPEGYSVSREKKERFSLILESASTNQTSMYLCASRPRSGNWNIQYFGAGTRLSVL.

The chain uses TRBV29-1 and TRBJ2-5; 9 nucleotides align to TRBD1. The assigned J gene may be wrong: the sequence end matches TRBJ2-7 better. The CDR3 is 14 residues long. In germline, CDR1 is SQVTM, CDR2 ANQGSEA. The CDR3, as DNA: TGCAGCGTTGAATTACGACAGGGGGCCTACGAGCAGTACTTC. This sequence encodes CSVELRQGAYEQYF.

The J gene is TRBJ2-3, the V gene TRBV5-1; the match to TRBD2 covers 7 bases. This CDR3 is 14 amino acids long. Germline assignment: CDR1 SGHRS and CDR2 YFSETQ. Trimming removed 3 bases from V and 4 bases from J; junction bases left unmatched: 5. CDR3: CASSWEGRPDTQYF. CDR3 nucleotides: TGCGCCAGCAGCTGGGAGGGCCGCCCAGATACGCAGTATTTT.

The chain is built from TRBV19 and TRBJ2-3; D uncertain. Per germline, CDR1 LNHDA and CDR2 SQIVND (reference sequence). The CDR3 contains 16 residues. V gave up 5 bases and J gave up 0 bases, with 15 bases separating them. DNA of the CDR3: TGTGCCAGTAGTCTCCAGCCTACTACTAGCACAGATACGCAGTATTTT. The encoded protein is CASSLQPTTSTDTQYF.

This clone was observed a handful of times. This chain links TRBV30 with TRBJ2-5, with 7 bases that match TRBD1. The CDR3 extends over 14 amino acids. V was clipped by 1 base and J by 3 bases; unmatched bases: 5. CDR1 and CDR2 (germline): GTSNPN, SVGIG (reference sequence). The CDR3 loop reads CAWSATGQEETQYF. CDR3 coding DNA: TGTGCCTGGAGTGCGACAGGGCAGGAAGAGACCCAGTACTTC.

The CDR3 nucleotides read TGTGCCAGCAGTTACCGGGACAGGGAGTACGAGCAGTACTTC. It yields the protein CASSYRDREYEQYF. V gene TRBV6-6 combines with J gene TRBJ2-5; the match to TRBD1 covers 9 bases. The J call may be faulty, since TRBJ2-7 better matches the DNA end. The germline CDR1 and CDR2 sequences are MNHNY and SVGAGI (reference sequence). The CDR3 sequence is 14 residues long.

As concerns this clone: Other DNA sequences in the same sample also yield this CDR3. The chain has TRBV9 and TRBJ1-1; D ambiguous. Deletions cut 0 bases from V and 2 bases from J, with 5 bases between. The CDR3 covers 13 residues. Germline V gene data show CDR1 as SGDLS and CDR2 as YYNGEE. The CDR3 region has the DNA TGTGCCAGCAGCGTAGCGGTAAACACTGAAGCTTTCTTT. Translating it yields CASSVAVNTEAFF.

The chain is built from TRBV5-1 and TRBJ2-7; TRBD1 aligns across 10 bases. V lost 6 bases and J lost 4; bases outside the gene matches: 7. The CDR3 is 14 residues long. The germline CDR1 and CDR2 sequences are SGHRS and YFSETQ. This CDR3 is CASNWGQGFYEQYF. CDR3 in DNA: TGCGCCAGCAACTGGGGACAGGGGTTTTACGAGCAGTACTTC.

J is TRBJ1-1 and V is TRBV19; 8 bases agree with TRBD1. The junction had 7 bases not matched to a gene; V was cut back by 6 bases and J by 1 base. The germline V gene has CDR1 LNHDA and CDR2 SQIVND (reference sequence). The CDR3 contains 15 residues. This CDR3 reads CASREWTGKNTEAFF. The CDR3 region has the DNA TGTGCCAGTAGGGAGTGGACAGGGAAGAACACTGAAGCTTTCTTT.

The genes are TRBV5-1 and TRBJ2-5; tentative D call: TRBD2 (5 bases). This CDR3 contains 13 residues. The germline CDR1 and CDR2 sequences are SGHRS and YFSETQ. V was cut by 2 bases and J by 3 bases, with 8 bases left in between. The CDR3 bases are TGCGCCAGCAGCTTAATCGGGAAAGAGACCCAGTACTTC. Translation gives CASSLIGKETQYF.

The chain has TRBV9 and TRBJ1-2; maybe TRBD1 (6 bases). V shed 7 bases and J shed 2 bases, with 15 bases lying between them. Germline V gene sequence: CDR1 SGDLS, CDR2 YYNGEE. The CDR3 is 14 residues long. The DNA of the CDR3 is TGTGCCAGCTCACAACAGGGTCGGAACTATGGCTACACCTTC. Translating it yields CASSQQGRNYGYTF.

This chain joins TRBV30 and TRBJ2-5; a weak D match, TRBD2 (5 bases). Germline assignment: CDR1 GTSNPN and CDR2 SVGIG (reference sequence). This CDR3 contains 12 residues. Between the trimmed V and J ends, which lost 2 bases and 6 bases, there was a span of 10 bases. DNA for the CDR3: TGTGCCTGGAGTTCGGCTAGCCAGACCCAGTACTTC. Amino acid sequence: CAWSSASQTQYF.

This chain joins TRBV5-4 and TRBJ1-2, with 10 bases matching TRBD1. The CDR3 loop spans 15 amino acids. J lost 0 bases, V lost 3 bases, and 2 bases had no gene match. Germline V lookup: CDR1 SGHNT, CDR2 YYREEE (reference sequence). The CDR3 protein is CASSSGTGANYGYTF. The CDR3 DNA sequence: TGTGCCAGCAGCTCCGGGACAGGGGCTAACTATGGCTACACCTTC.

The DNA of the CDR3 is TGTGCCACCAGAACCGGGACACCGCAATTAGATAATGAAAAACTGTTTTTT. Its protein is CATRTGTPQLDNEKLFF. The chain carries TRBV25-1 and TRBJ1-4, with D possibly matching TRBD1 (6 bases). Germline CDR1 and CDR2: MGHDK and SYGVNS. This CDR3 spans 17 amino acids. Trimming took off 10 bases at V and 4 bases at J, with 25 bases between the two ends.

The chain uses TRBV29-1 and TRBJ1-2; D unresolved. Germline CDR1 and CDR2: SQVTM and ANQGSEA. V was shortened by 4 bases and J by 6 bases, with 6 bases between the two germline ends. The CDR3 runs to 10 residues. This chain's CDR3 is CSVVVDGYTF. As DNA, the CDR3 is TGCAGCGTTGTAGTGGATGGCTACACCTTC.

This chain joins TRBV9 and TRBJ2-2, with TRBD2 identical over 10 bases. The length of the CDR3 is 17 residues. J lost 1 base, V lost 3 bases, and 6 bases had no gene match. The germline V gene encodes CDR1 SGDLS and CDR2 YYNGEE. The CDR3 nucleotides read TGTGCCAGCAGCGCAAGGACTAGCGGAGTGAACACCGGGGAGCTGTTTTTT. It encodes CASSARTSGVNTGELFF.

This chain joins TRBV10-3 and TRBJ2-5; D is possibly TRBD2 (6 bases). Germline V gives CDR1 ENHRY, CDR2 SYGVKD. V lost 2 bases and J 4 bases, leaving 26 bases between the germline ends. The CDR3 has 19 amino acids. The CDR3 loop is CAISELATAWPRRAETQYF. CDR3 bases: TGTGCCATCAGTGAGCTGGCAACAGCTTGGCCTAGGAGGGCAGAGACCCAGTACTTC.

CDR3 region: CASSLSQTEAFF. Here the CDR3 DNA reads TGTGCCAGCAGTCTATCCCAAACAGAAGCTTTCTTT. The V call is TRBV28, the J call TRBJ1-1; unclear D gene. This CDR3 has 12 residues. Germline lookup yields CDR1 MDHEN and CDR2 SYDVKM. Trimming pared 5 bases from V and 8 bases from J, leaving 12 bases between.